One sample yielded the 19 T cell receptor beta chains listed below, sequenced in a study of cytomegalovirus exposure and HLA in healthy donors. Use of 60 Vbeta and 13 Jbeta primers characterized the PCR. Clones were sequenced by immunoSEQ multiplex PCR, and TCRdb holds only the in-frame ones, with some missing. This repertoire shows roughly 150,000 clones, 65% to 85% found once; its top ten account for approximately 1.5%. Input material: PBMCs. These receptor sequences come from a woman aged 18-35 years in good health and CMV-seronegative.

The chain is built from TRBV20-1 and TRBJ1-4; D is undetermined. Germline V gives CDR1 DFQATT, CDR2 SNEGSKA (reference sequence). The CDR3 sequence is 11 residues long. Trimming left V 6 bases short and J 5 bases short, with 7 bases between. DNA of the CDR3: TGCAGTGCGTCTATAAATGAAAAACTGTTTTTT. It encodes CSASINEKLFF.

This chain links TRBV6-6 with TRBJ2-7, with a possible D match to TRBD2 (5 bases). V shed 6 bases and J shed 6 bases, with 15 bases lying between them. The CDR3 is 13 amino acids. CDR1 is MNHNY, CDR2 SVGAGI, per germline (reference sequence). CDR3 nucleotide sequence: TGTGCCAGCAGCCCCTTGAGGGAATCCGAGCAGTACTTC. Translated, it gives CASSPLRESEQYF.

The rearrangement uses TRBV7-9 and TRBJ1-2; D unclear. Germline CDR1 reads SEHNR; CDR2 reads FQNEAQ (reference sequence). V was cut by 6 bases and J by 7 bases, with 18 bases left in between. The length of the CDR3 is 14 residues. The CDR3 loop is CASRSDRNTGGYTF. The CDR3 coding sequence is TGTGCCAGCAGGAGCGACCGCAACACGGGTGGCTACACCTTC.

About this clone: Compared with germline, one end of the junction differs, possibly owing to a read error. The chain joins TRBV7-9 to TRBJ1-1, with 10 nucleotides matching TRBD1. The CDR3 runs 16 residues. Germline V gene lookup returns CDR1 SEHNR and CDR2 FQNEAQ (reference sequence). CDR3: CSSTHGGGQGSTEAFF. The CDR3 DNA reads TGTTCCAGCACCCATGGGGGGGGACAGGGGAGTACTGAAGCTTTCTTT. Looking up the rest from reference TRBV7-9 and TRBJ1-1 gives the full variable domain: DTGVSQNPRHKITKRGQNVTFRCDPISEHNRLYWYRQTLGQGPEFLTYFQNEAQLEKSRLLSDRFSAERPKGSFSTLEIQRTEQGDSAMYLCSSTHGGGQGSTEAFFGQGTRLTVV.

This clone was detected once. As DNA, the CDR3 is TGTGCCAGCAGCCCTAGCGCGACCCGGGGACGCCACACAGATACGCAGTATTTT. Encoded protein: CASSPSATRGRHTDTQYF. The V call is TRBV7-2, the J call TRBJ2-3; D perhaps matches TRBD2 (6 bases). This CDR3 has 18 residues. The V end lost 5 bases, the J end lost 2 bases, and 23 bases lay between the germline ends. The germline CDR1 and CDR2 sequences are SGHTA and FQGNSA.

V usage is TRBV6-1 and J usage is TRBJ2-1; 9 bases fit TRBD2. The CDR3 loop spans 15 amino acids. The ends lost 3 bases at V and 4 bases at J; junction bases unmatched: 4. Per the germline V gene, CDR1 is MNHNS and CDR2 is SASEGT. In DNA form, the CDR3 reads TGTGCCAGCAGTGAGTTTAGCGGGGGATACAATGAGCAGTTCTTC. The encoded protein is CASSEFSGGYNEQFF.

This clone was seen just once. The DNA of the CDR3 is TGTGCCAGCAGCCAACGGTCTAGCGGGCGGGAGACCCAGTACTTC. This sequence encodes CASSQRSSGRETQYF. The chain carries TRBV14 and TRBJ2-5; 8 nucleotides line up with TRBD2. The CDR3 runs to 15 residues. The germline gives CDR1 SGHDN, CDR2 FVKESK. V lost 2 bases and J lost 5; bases outside the gene matches: 7.

V and J are TRBV19 and TRBJ2-7; TRBD1 matches 9 bases. The germline V gene encodes CDR1 LNHDA and CDR2 SQIVND (reference sequence). Trimming removed 2 bases from V and 4 bases from J; junction bases left unmatched: 6. The CDR3 runs 15 residues. CDR3 protein: CASSISRTGAYEQYF. The CDR3 DNA reads TGTGCCAGTAGTATATCTCGGACAGGGGCGTACGAGCAGTACTTC.

This sequence joins TRBV6-5 and TRBJ1-2; D is uncertain. The CDR3 runs to 16 residues. Trimming took 0 bases from V and 2 from J, leaving 13 bases between them. Germline V lookup: CDR1 MNHEY, CDR2 SVGAGI. The CDR3 is CASSYSTTGLNYGYTF. Written as DNA, the CDR3 is TGTGCCAGCAGTTACTCCACAACGGGTCTAAACTATGGCTACACCTTC.

This chain connects TRBV12-5 to TRBJ1-3; D remains unclear. CDR3 length: 18 amino acids. Trimming took off 6 bases at V and 0 bases at J, with 21 bases between the two ends. CDR1 and CDR2 (germline): LGHNT, FRNRAP. CDR3 nucleotide sequence: TGTGCTAGTGGGCCCGACAATTACCGACGTTGCTCTGGAAACACCATATATTTT. Protein product: CASGPDNYRRCSGNTIYF.

The chain carries TRBV10-1 and TRBJ2-7; 7 nucleotides agree with TRBD2. The CDR3 runs 13 residues. The V gene's germline CDR1 is WNHNN and CDR2 SYGVQD (reference sequence). V lost 6 bases, J lost 7 bases, and 9 bases stayed unmatched. CDR3 DNA sequence: TGCGCCAGCAGCCGAGCCAGGGAGGGTGAGCAGTACTTC. Translated: CASSRAREGEQYF.

The rearrangement links TRBV5-1 to TRBJ1-2; a weak D match, TRBD1 (5 bases). Looked up from germline, CDR1 is SGHRS and CDR2 is YFSETQ. V lost 4 bases to trimming and J lost 6 bases, with 22 bases between them. The CDR3 is 16 amino acids. The CDR3 DNA sequence: TGCGCCAGCAGCCCCGGCAACAGCGTCGGAGGGGATGGCTACACCTTC. This translates into CASSPGNSVGGDGYTF. The variable domain in full, completed from reference TRBV5-1 and TRBJ1-2, reads KAGVTQTPRYLIKTRGQQVTLSCSPISGHRSVSWYQQTPGQGLQFLFEYFSETQRNKGNFPGRFSGRQFSNSRSEMNVSTLELGDSALYLCASSPGNSVGGDGYTFGSGTRLTVV.

This clone was counted a few times. The CDR3 here is CASSPERVYGYTF. In DNA, the CDR3 is TGTGCCAGCAGCCCTGAGAGGGTTTATGGCTACACCTTC. The V and J genes are TRBV16 and TRBJ1-2; D is uncertain. Germline lookup yields CDR1 KGHSY and CDR2 FQNENV. V lost 4 bases to trimming and J lost 5 bases, with 11 bases between them. The CDR3 length is 13 residues.

The chain has TRBV5-6 and TRBJ1-2; 7 nucleotides line up with TRBD1. The germline gives CDR1 SGHDT, CDR2 YYEEEE. V dropped 4 bases and J dropped 6; count of bases not matched to a gene: 15. This CDR3 contains 16 residues. The CDR3 nucleotides read TGTGCCAGCAGCCTGTGGGCGCACAGGGGACGGAATGGCTACACCTTC. It specifies CASSLWAHRGRNGYTF. The complete variable domain, with remaining parts taken from reference TRBV5-6 and TRBJ1-2, reads DAGVTQSPTHLIKTRGQQVTLRCSPKSGHDTVSWYQQALGQGPQFIFQYYEEEERQRGNFPDRFSGHQFPNYSSELNVNALLLGDSALYLCASSLWAHRGRNGYTFGSGTRLTVV.

This chain uses TRBV29-1 with TRBJ1-1, with TRBD1 identical over 9 bases. This CDR3 has 13 residues. The V and J ends lost 6 bases and 7 bases, in that order; junction bases with no gene match: 9. Germline assignment: CDR1 SQVTM and CDR2 ANQGSEA. The CDR3 protein is CSVGGQGSLEAFF. The CDR3 DNA reads TGCAGCGTCGGGGGACAGGGATCCCTTGAAGCTTTCTTT.

The chain carries TRBV7-3 and TRBJ2-2, with no clear D. V gave up 3 bases and J gave up 1 base, with 3 bases separating them. The CDR3 runs 13 residues. Per the germline V gene, CDR1 is SGHTA and CDR2 is FQGTGA. The CDR3 sequence is CASSFRNTGELFF. DNA for the CDR3: TGTGCCAGCAGCTTCAGGAACACCGGGGAGCTGTTTTTT.

The rearrangement uses TRBV4-1 and TRBJ2-1, with D possibly being TRBD2 (6 bases). The CDR3 extends over 16 amino acids. V lost 4 bases to trimming and J lost 4 bases, with 17 bases between them. Germline V CDR1 and CDR2: MGHRA, YSYEKL. CDR3 sequence reads: CASSPFPMGGYNEQFF. The CDR3 bases are TGCGCCAGCAGCCCTTTTCCTATGGGGGGTTACAATGAGCAGTTCTTC.

V and J are TRBV5-1 and TRBJ2-7; TRBD1 aligns across 10 bases. Germline CDR1 reads SGHRS; CDR2 reads YFSETQ. With 0 bases clipped from V and 3 bases from J, the junction kept 3 bases outside the gene matches. The CDR3 sequence is 15 residues long. CDR3 in amino acids: CASSLEGTGVYEQYF. The CDR3 DNA sequence: TGCGCCAGCAGCTTGGAAGGGACAGGGGTCTACGAGCAGTACTTC.

This chain joins TRBV9 and TRBJ2-2; D gene uncertain. Deletions cut 1 base from V and 1 base from J, with 8 bases between. The CDR3 spans 15 residues. Germline CDR1 reads SGDLS; CDR2 reads YYNGEE. The CDR3 sequence: CASSVSTVNTGELFF. DNA for the CDR3: TGTGCCAGCAGCGTAAGCACAGTGAACACCGGGGAGCTGTTTTTT.